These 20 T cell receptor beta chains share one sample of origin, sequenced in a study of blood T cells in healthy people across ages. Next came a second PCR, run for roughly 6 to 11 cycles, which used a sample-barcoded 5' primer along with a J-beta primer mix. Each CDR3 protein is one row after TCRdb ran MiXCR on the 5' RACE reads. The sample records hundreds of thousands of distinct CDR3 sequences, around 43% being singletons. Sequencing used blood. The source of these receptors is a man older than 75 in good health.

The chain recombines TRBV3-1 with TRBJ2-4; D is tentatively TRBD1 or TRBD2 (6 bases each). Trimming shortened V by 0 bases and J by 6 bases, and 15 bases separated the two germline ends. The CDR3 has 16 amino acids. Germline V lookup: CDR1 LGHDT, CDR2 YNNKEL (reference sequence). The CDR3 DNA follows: TGTGCCAGCAGCCAAGACGGGGGCCAGCTCTTAAACATTCAGTACTTC. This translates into CASSQDGGQLLNIQYF.

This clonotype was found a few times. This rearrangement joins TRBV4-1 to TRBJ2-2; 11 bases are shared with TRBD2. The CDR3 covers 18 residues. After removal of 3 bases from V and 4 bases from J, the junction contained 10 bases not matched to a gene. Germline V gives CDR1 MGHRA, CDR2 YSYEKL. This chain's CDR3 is CASSHVLAGVTSTGELFF. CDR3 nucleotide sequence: TGCGCCAGCAGCCATGTACTAGCGGGGGTGACCTCCACCGGGGAGCTGTTTTTT.

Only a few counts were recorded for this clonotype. CDR3 region: CSATQGVKNEQYF. In DNA form, the CDR3 reads TGCAGTGCTACCCAGGGAGTCAAAAACGAGCAGTACTTC. The V call is TRBV20-1, the J call TRBJ2-7; D possibly matches TRBD1 or TRBD2 (5 bases each). CDR1 and CDR2 (germline): DFQATT, SNEGSKA (reference sequence). Trimming took 4 bases from V and 5 from J, leaving 15 bases between them. The CDR3 is made up of 13 amino acids.

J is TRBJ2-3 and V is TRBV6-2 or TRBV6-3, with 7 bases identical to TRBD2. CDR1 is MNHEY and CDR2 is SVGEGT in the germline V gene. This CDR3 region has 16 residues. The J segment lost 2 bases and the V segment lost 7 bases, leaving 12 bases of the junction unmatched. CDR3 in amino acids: CASTQRVAGYTDTQYF. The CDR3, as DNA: TGTGCCAGCACCCAGAGAGTAGCGGGTTACACAGATACGCAGTATTTT.

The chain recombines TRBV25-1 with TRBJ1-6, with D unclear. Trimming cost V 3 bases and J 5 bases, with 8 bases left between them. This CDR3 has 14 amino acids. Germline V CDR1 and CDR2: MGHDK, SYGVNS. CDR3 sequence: CASSDTPDNSPLHF. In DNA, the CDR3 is TGTGCCAGCAGTGATACCCCGGATAATTCACCCCTCCACTTT.

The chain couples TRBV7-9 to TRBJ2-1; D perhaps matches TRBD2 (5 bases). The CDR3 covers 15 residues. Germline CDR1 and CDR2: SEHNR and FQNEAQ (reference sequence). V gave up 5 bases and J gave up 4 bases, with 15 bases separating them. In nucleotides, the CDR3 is TGTGCCAGCAGCGGTGGAGGACCCACATACAATGAGCAGTTCTTC. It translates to CASSGGGPTYNEQFF. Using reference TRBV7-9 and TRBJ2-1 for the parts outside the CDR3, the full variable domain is DTGVSQNPRHKITKRGQNVTFRCDPISEHNRLYWYRQTLGQGPEFLTYFQNEAQLEKSRLLSDRFSAERPKGSFSTLEIQRTEQGDSAMYLCASSGGGPTYNEQFFGPGTRLTVL.

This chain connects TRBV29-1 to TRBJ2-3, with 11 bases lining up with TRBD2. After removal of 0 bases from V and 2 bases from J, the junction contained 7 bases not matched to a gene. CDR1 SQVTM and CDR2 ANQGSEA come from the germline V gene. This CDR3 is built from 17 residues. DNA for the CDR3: TGCAGCGTTGAAGATCCAACTAGCGGGGGTTACACAGATACGCAGTATTTT. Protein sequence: CSVEDPTSGGYTDTQYF.

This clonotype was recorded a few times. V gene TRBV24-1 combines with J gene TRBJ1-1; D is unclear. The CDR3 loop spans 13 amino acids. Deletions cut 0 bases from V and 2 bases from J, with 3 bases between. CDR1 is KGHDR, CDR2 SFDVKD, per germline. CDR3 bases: TGTGCCACCAGTGATTTGTCAAACACTGAAGCTTTCTTT. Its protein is CATSDLSNTEAFF.

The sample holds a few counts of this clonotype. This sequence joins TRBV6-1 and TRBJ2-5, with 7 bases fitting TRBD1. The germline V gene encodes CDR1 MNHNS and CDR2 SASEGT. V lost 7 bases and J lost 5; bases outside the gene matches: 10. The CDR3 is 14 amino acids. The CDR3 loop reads CASITGDQEETQYF. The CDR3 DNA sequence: TGTGCCAGCATTACAGGGGATCAAGAGGAGACCCAGTACTTC.

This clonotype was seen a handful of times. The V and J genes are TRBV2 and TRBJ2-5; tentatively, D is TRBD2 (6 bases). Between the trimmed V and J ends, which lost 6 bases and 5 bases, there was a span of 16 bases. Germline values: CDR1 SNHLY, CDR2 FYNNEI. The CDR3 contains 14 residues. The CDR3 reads CASRADYGGETQYF. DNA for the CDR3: TGTGCCAGCAGAGCGGACTATGGGGGTGAGACCCAGTACTTC.

DNA for the CDR3: TGTGCCAGCAGTGATCAGGGGGTGTTCTACGAGCAGTACTTC. Translation: CASSDQGVFYEQYF. The chain couples TRBV6-1 to TRBJ2-4, with 7 bases aligning to TRBD1. The end of the DNA fits TRBJ2-7 better, so the J call may be wrong. From germline, CDR1 is MNHNS and CDR2 SASEGT. CDR3 length: 14 amino acids.

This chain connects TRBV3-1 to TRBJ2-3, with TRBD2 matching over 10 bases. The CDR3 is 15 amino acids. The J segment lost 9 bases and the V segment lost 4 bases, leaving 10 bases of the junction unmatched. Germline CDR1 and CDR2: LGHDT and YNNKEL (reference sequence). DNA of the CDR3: TGTGCCAGCAGCCCTAGCGGGGGTCGCTTGGAGACGCAGTATTTT. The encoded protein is CASSPSGGRLETQYF.

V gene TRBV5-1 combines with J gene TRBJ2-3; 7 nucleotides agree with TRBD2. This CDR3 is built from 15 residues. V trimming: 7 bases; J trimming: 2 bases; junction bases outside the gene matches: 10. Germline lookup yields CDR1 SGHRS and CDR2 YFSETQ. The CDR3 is CASRAGVDFTDTQYF. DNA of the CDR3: TGCGCCAGCCGTGCGGGGGTAGACTTCACAGATACGCAGTATTTT.

This CDR3 is CAWRIPRNQETQYF. The CDR3 bases are TGTGCCTGGAGAATACCCAGGAACCAAGAGACCCAGTACTTC. V and J are TRBV30 and TRBJ2-5; D remains unclear. The CDR3 loop spans 14 amino acids. Germline V lookup: CDR1 GTSNPN, CDR2 SVGIG (reference sequence). V dropped 3 bases and J dropped 0 bases, with 11 bases sitting between them.

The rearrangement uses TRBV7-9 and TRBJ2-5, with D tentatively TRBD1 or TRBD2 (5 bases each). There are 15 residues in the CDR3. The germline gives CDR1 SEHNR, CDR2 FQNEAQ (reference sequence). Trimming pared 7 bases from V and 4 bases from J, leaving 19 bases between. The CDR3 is CASTPGAPRGETQYF. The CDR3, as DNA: TGTGCCAGCACCCCCGGGGCACCGCGAGGAGAGACCCAGTACTTC.

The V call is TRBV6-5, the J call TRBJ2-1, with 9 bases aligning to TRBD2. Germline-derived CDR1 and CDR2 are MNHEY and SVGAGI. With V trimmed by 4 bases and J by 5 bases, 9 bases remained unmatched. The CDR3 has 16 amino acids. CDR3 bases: TGTGCCAGCAGTTCGCGGGGGGGCTCTTCACACAATGAGCAGTTCTTC. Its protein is CASSSRGGSSHNEQFF.

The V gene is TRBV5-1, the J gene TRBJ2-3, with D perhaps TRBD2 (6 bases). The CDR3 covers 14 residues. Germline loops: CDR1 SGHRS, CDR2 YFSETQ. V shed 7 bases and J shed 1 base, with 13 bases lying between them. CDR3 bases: TGCGCCAGCGGAAGACTAGGAGGCACAGATACGCAGTATTTT. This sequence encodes CASGRLGGTDTQYF. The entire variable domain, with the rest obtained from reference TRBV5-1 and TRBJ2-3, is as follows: KAGVTQTPRYLIKTRGQQVTLSCSPISGHRSVSWYQQTPGQGLQFLFEYFSETQRNKGNFPGRFSGRQFSNSRSEMNVSTLELGDSALYLCASGRLGGTDTQYFGPGTRLTVL.

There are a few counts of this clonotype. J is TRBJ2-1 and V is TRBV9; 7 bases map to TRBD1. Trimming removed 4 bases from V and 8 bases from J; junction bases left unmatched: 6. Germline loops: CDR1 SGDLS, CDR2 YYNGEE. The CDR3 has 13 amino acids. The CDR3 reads CASSPHRGDEQFF. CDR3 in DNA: TGTGCCAGCAGCCCTCACAGGGGTGATGAGCAGTTCTTC.

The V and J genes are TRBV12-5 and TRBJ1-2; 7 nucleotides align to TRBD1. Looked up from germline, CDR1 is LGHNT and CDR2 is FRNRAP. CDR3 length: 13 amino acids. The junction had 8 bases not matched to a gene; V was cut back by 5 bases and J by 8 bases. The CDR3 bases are TGTGCTAGTGGTCCCCCAGGGGGGAAGGGCTACACCTTC. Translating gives CASGPPGGKGYTF.

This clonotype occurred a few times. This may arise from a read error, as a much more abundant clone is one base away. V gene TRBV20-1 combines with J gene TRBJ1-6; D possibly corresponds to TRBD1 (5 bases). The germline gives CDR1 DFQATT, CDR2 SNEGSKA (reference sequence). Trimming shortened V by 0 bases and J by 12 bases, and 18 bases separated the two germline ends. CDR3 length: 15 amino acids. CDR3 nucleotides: TGCAGTGCTAGAGATGGGCAGGCGGCTCAGGGACCCCTCCACTTT. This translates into CSARDGQAAQGPLHF.